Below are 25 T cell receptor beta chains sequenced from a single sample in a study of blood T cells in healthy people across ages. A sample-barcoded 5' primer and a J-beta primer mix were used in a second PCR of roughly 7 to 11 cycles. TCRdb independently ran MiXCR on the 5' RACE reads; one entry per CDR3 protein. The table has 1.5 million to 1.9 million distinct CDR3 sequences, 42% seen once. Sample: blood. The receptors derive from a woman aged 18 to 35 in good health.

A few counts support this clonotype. CDR3 coding DNA: TGTGCCACCAGCGGTCAGCGGGGGGCATATGAGCAGTTCTTC. It codes for CATSGQRGAYEQFF. The V and J genes are TRBV15 and TRBJ2-1, with 9 bases matching TRBD2. The V and J ends lost 5 bases and 8 bases, in that order; junction bases with no gene match: 7. The CDR3 spans 14 residues. The germline V gene has CDR1 LNHNV and CDR2 YYDKDF (reference sequence).

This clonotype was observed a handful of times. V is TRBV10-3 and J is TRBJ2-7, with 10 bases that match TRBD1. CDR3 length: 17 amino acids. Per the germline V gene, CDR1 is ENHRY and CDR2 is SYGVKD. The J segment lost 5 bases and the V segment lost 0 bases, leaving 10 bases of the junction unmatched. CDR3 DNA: TGTGCCATCAGTGAGTCGATGATGGGGACAGGGGTTCACGAGCAGTACTTC. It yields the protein CAISESMMGTGVHEQYF.

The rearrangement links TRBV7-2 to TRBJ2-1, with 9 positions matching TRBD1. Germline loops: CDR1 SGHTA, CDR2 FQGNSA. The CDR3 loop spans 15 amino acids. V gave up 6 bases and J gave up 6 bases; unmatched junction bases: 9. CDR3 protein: CASRQTGTGSNEQFF. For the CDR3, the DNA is TGTGCCAGCAGACAGACCGGGACAGGGTCCAATGAGCAGTTCTTC.

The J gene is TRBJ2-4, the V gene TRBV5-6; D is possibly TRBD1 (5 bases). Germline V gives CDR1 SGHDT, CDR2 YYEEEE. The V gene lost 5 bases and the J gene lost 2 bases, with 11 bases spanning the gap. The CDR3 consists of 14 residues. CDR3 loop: CASSSRASKNIQYF. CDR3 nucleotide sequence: TGTGCCAGCAGTTCCAGGGCATCCAAAAACATTCAGTACTTC.

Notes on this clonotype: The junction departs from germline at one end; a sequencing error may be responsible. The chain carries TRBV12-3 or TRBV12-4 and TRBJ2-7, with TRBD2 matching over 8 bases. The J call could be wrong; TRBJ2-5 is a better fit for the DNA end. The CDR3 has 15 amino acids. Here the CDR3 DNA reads TGTGCCGGCAGTTCAATCGGGAGGGCCGCAGAGACCCAGTACTTC. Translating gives CAGSSIGRAAETQYF.

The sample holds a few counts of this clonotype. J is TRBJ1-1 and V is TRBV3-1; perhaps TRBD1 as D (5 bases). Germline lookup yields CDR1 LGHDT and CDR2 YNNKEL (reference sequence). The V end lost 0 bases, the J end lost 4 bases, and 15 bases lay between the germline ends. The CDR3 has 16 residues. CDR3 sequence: CASSQESIRGRTEAFF. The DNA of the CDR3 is TGTGCCAGCAGCCAAGAATCAATCCGGGGCCGCACTGAAGCTTTCTTT.

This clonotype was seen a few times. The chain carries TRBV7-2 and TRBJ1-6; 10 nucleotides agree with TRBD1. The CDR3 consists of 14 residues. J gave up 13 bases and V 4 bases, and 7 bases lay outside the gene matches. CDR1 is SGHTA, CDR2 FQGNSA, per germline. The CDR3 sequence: CASSSRDRGCPLHF. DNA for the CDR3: TGTGCCAGCAGCTCACGGGACAGGGGATGCCCCCTCCACTTT.

CDR3 bases: TGTGCCACCAGGAGAAGCACAGGGTTTCTCAATGAGCAGTTCTTC. Its translation: CATRRSTGFLNEQFF. The rearrangement uses TRBV24-1 and TRBJ2-1, with a weak D call TRBD1 (6 bases). Deletions cut 7 bases from V and 6 bases from J, with 18 bases between. The CDR3 contains 15 residues. Per germline, CDR1 KGHDR and CDR2 SFDVKD.

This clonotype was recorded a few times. The CDR3 loop reads CASSLHLLGTQYF. The CDR3 nucleotides are TGTGCCAGCAGTTTACACTTGTTGGGGACCCAGTACTTC. The rearrangement joins TRBV12-3 or TRBV12-4 to TRBJ2-5; unclear D gene. The CDR3 runs 13 residues. Trimming stripped 2 bases from V and 7 bases from J, with 11 bases between.

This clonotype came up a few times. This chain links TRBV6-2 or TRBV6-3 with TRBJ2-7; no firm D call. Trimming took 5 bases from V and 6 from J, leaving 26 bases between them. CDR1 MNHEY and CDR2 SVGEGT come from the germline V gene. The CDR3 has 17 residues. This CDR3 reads CASSPIPGQRVLGEQYF. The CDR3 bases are TGTGCCAGCAGTCCAATACCCGGTCAGCGAGTTCTGGGCGAGCAGTACTTC.

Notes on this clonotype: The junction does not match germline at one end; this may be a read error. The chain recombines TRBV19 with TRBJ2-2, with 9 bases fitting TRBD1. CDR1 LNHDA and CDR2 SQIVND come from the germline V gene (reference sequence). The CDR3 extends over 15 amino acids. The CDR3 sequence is CAIGTGRDSTGEPFF. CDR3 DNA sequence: TGTGCCATAGGGACAGGGAGAGATTCTACTGGGGAGCCGTTTTTT.

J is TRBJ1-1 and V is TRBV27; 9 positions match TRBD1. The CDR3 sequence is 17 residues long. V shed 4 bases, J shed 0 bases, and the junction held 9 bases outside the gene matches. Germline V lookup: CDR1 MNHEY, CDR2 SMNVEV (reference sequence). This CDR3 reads CASSSGTGGALNTEAFF. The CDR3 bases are TGTGCCAGCAGTTCTGGAACAGGGGGCGCTTTGAACACTGAAGCTTTCTTT.

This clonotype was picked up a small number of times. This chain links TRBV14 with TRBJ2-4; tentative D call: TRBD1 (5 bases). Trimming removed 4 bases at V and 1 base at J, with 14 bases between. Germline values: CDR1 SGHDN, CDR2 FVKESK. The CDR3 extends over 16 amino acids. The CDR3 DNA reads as TGTGCCAGCAGCCGTCGGCAGGGTGATGCCAAAAACATTCAGTACTTC. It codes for CASSRRQGDAKNIQYF.

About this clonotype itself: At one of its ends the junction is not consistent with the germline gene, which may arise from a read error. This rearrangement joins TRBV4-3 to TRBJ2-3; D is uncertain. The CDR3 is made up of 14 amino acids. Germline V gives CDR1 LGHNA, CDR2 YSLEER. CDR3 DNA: TGCACCAGCAGCCAAACACTACCCACAGATACGCAGTATTTT. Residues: CTSSQTLPTDTQYF.

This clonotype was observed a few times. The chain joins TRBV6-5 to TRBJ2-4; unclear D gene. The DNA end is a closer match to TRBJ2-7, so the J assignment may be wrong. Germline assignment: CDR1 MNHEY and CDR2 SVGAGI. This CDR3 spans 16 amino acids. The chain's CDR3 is CASSYQPPMIGAEQYF. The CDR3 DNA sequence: TGTGCCAGCAGTTACCAACCCCCGATGATAGGTGCCGAGCAGTACTTC.

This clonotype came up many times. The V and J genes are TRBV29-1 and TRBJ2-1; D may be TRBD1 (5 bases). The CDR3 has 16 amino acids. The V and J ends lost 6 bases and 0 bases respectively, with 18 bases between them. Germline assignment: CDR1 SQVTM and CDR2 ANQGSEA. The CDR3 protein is CSVVQGTASSYNEQFF. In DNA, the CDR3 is TGCAGCGTCGTTCAGGGAACAGCAAGCTCCTACAATGAGCAGTTCTTC.

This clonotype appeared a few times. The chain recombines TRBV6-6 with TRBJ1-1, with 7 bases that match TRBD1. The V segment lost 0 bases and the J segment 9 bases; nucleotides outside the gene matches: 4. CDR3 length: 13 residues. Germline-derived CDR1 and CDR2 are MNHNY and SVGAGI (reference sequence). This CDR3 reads CASSYSEQGKAFF. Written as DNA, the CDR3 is TGTGCCAGCAGTTACTCCGAACAGGGGAAAGCTTTCTTT.

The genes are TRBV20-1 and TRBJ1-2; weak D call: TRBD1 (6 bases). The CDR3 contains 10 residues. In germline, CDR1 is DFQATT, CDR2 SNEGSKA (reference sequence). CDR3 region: CRKGDYGYTF. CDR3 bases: TGCCGAAAGGGGGACTATGGCTACACCTTC.

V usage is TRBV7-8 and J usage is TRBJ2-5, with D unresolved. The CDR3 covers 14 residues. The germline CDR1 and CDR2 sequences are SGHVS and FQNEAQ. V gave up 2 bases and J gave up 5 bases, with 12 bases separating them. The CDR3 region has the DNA TGTGCCAGCAGCTTAATTGGCGACCGGGAGACCCAGTACTTC. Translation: CASSLIGDRETQYF.

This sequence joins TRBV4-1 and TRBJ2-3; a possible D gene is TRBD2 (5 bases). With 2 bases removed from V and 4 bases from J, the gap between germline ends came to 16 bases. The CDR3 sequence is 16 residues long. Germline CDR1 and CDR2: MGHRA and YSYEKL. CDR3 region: CASSQRASSLADTQYF. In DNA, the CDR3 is TGCGCCAGCAGCCAAAGGGCTAGCAGTCTCGCAGATACGCAGTATTTT.

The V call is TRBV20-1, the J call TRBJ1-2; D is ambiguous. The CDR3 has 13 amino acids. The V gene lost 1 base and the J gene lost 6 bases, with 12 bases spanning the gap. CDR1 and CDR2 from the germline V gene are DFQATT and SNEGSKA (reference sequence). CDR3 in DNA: TGCAGTGCTAGAGGCACCGGGCAAGATGGCTACACCTTC. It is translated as CSARGTGQDGYTF.

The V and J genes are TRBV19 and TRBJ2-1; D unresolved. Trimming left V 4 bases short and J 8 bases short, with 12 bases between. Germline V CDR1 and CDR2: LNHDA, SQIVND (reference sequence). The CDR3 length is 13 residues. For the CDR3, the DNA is TGTGCCAGTAGTACTCGTAACATGTATGAGCAGTTCTTC. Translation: CASSTRNMYEQFF.

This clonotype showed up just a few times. The chain's CDR3 is CASSLGLSGGRTDTQYF. CDR3 nucleotide sequence: TGTGCCAGCAGCTTAGGTTTGAGCGGGGGACGCACAGATACGCAGTATTTT. The chain recombines TRBV7-2 with TRBJ2-3; 8 bases are a match to TRBD2. The J segment lost 1 base and the V segment lost 1 base, leaving 7 bases of the junction unmatched. CDR1 and CDR2 from the germline V gene are SGHTA and FQGNSA. This CDR3 has 17 amino acids.

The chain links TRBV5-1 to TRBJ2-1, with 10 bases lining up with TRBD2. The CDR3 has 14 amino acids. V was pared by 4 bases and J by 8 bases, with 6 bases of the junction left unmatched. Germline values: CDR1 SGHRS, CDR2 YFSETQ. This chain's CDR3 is CASSVTSGEHEQFF. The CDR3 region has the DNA TGCGCCAGCAGCGTCACTAGCGGGGAGCATGAGCAGTTCTTC.

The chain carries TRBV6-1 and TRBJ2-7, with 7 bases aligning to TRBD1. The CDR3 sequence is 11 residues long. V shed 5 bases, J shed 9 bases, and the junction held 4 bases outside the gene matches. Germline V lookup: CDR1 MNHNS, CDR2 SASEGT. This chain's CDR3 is CASSQGDRQYF. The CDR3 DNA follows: TGTGCCAGCAGTCAGGGGGACAGGCAGTACTTC.